These 3 T cell receptor beta chains came from one sample sequenced in a study of identical twins. TCRdb re-derived calls from the 5' RACE reads in MiXCR, one entry per CDR3 protein. The sample has a few hundred thousand distinct CDR3 sequences, approximately 17% seen once. Specimen: naive T cells sorted from blood. These receptors were obtained from a man aged 50-60 years in good health.

There are a few counts of this clonotype. V usage is TRBV18 and J usage is TRBJ2-1; the match to TRBD2 covers 14 bases. The CDR3 covers 17 residues. V lost 4 bases and J lost 6; bases outside the gene matches: 8. Germline-derived CDR1 and CDR2 are KGHSH and LQKENI. DNA for the CDR3: TGTGCCAGCTCACGCCGGACTAGCGGGGGGATTGCCAATGAGCAGTTCTTC. It encodes CASSRRTSGGIANEQFF.

This clonotype was seen many times. The chain couples TRBV7-2 to TRBJ1-2; the D is unclear. The CDR3 is 17 amino acids. Germline V gives CDR1 SGHTA, CDR2 FQGNSA. V dropped 5 bases and J dropped 0 bases, with 19 bases sitting between them. The CDR3 loop reads CASSDWTEPIANYGYTF. Written as DNA, the CDR3 is TGTGCCAGCAGCGATTGGACGGAGCCCATAGCTAACTATGGCTACACCTTC. Looking up the rest from reference TRBV7-2 and TRBJ1-2 gives the full variable domain: GAGVSQSPSNKVTEKGKDVELRCDPISGHTALYWYRQSLGQGLEFLIYFQGNSAPDKSGLPSDRFSAERTGGSVSTLTIQRTQQEDSAVYLCASSDWTEPIANYGYTFGSGTRLTVV.

The V and J genes are TRBV7-9 and TRBJ1-5; D gene uncertain. CDR1 is SEHNR and CDR2 is FQNEAQ in the germline V gene (reference sequence). The CDR3 consists of 14 residues. V lost 3 bases and J 3 bases, leaving 9 bases between the germline ends. In DNA, the CDR3 is TGTGCCAGCAGCTTCTTGGGAGTCAATCAGCCCCAGCATTTT. This sequence encodes CASSFLGVNQPQHF. Using reference TRBV7-9 and TRBJ1-5 for the parts outside the CDR3, the full variable domain is DTGVSQNPRHKITKRGQNVTFRCDPISEHNRLYWYRQTLGQGPEFLTYFQNEAQLEKSRLLSDRFSAERPKGSFSTLEIQRTEQGDSAMYLCASSFLGVNQPQHFGDGTRLSIL.